The sequence of this TCR beta chain was determined in a study of T-cell memory formation after mild COVID-19. Study findings and constraints: Clones that contracted from day 15 to 85 were balanced CD4/CD8, while later expanders leaned CD4+. Within pre-infection memory, some responding clones were found, suggesting cross-reactive memory joined.

cDNA libraries for TCR alpha and TCR beta, carrying sample barcodes and UMIs, came from 5'RACE with constant-segment primers. MiXCR, run by TCRdb on the 5' RACE reads, gives a single entry per CDR3 protein. The table records about 84,000 distinct CDR3 sequences, more than 11% of them present only once. This clonotype came up a few times. Its matching antigen is unknown. Germline V gives CDR1 SQVTM, CDR2 ANQGSEA. The CDR3 has 15 amino acids. The germline V and J ends were trimmed by 5 bases and 1 base, with 17 bases remaining between them. The sample consisted of PBMCs or a T cell subset sorted from them (not recorded which). This receptor was obtained from an adult woman who had mild COVID-19 (a few samples of this study predate the infection). Cell type and time point are not known. The J gene is TRBJ1-1, the V gene TRBV29-1, with D tentatively TRBD1 (6 bases). The CDR3 loop is CSVRGAPLQNTEAFF. CDR3 nucleotides: TGCAGCGTTAGGGGGGCCCCTTTACAGAACACTGAAGCTTTCTTT.